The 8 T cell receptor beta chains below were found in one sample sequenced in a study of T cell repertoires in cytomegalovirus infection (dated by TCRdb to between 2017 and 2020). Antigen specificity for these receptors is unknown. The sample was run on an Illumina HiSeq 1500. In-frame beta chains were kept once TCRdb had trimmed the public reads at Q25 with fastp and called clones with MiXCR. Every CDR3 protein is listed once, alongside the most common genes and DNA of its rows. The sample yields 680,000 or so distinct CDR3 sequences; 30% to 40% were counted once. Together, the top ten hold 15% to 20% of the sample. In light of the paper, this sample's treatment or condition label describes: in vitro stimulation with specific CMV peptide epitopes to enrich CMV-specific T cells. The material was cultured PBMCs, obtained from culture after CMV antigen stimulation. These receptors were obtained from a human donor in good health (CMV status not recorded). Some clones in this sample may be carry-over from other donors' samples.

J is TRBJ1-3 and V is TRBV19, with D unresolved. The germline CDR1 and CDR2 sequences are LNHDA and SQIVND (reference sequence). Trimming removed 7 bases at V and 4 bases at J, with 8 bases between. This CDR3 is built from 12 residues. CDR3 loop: CASMTRGNTIYF. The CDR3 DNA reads TGTGCCAGTATGACGCGGGGAAACACCATATATTTT. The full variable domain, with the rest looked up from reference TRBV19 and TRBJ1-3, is DGGITQSPKYLFRKEGQNVTLSCEQNLNHDAMYWYRQDPGQGLRLIYYSQIVNDFQKGDIAEGYSVSREKKESFPLTVTSAQKNPTAFYLCASMTRGNTIYFGEGSWLTVV.

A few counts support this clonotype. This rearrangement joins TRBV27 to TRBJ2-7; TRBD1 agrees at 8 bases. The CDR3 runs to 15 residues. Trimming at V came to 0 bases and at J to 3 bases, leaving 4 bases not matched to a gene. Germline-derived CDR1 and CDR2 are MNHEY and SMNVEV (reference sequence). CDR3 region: CASSLSGTGFYEQYF. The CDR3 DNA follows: TGTGCCAGCAGTTTATCGGGGACAGGTTTCTACGAGCAGTACTTC.

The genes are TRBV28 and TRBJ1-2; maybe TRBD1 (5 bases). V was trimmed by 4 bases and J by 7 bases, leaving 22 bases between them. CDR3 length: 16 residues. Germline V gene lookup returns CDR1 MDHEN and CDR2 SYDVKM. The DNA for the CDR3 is TGTGCCAGCAGTTCGCCGGGTAGGGGCGCGGAATTTGGCTACACCTTC. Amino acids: CASSSPGRGAEFGYTF.

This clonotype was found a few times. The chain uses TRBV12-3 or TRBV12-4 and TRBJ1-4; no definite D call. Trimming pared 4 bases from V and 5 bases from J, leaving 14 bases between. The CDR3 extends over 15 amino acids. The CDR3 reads CASSSRGDGNEKLFF. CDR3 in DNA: TGTGCCAGCAGTTCCCGGGGAGACGGGAATGAAAAACTGTTTTTT.

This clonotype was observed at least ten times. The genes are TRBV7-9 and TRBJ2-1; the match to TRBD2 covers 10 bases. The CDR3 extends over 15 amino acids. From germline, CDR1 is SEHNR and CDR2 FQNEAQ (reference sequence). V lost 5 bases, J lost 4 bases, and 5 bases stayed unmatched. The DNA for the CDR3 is TGTGCCAGCAGCCCAACTAGCGGGATATACAATGAGCAGTTCTTC. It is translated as CASSPTSGIYNEQFF.

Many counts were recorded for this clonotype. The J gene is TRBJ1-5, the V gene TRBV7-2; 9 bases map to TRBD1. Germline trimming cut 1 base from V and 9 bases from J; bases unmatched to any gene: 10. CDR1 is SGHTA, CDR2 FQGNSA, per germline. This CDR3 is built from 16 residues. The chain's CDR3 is CASSLVQGALTWPQHF. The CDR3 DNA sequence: TGTGCCAGCAGCTTAGTACAGGGGGCCCTGACCTGGCCCCAGCATTTT.

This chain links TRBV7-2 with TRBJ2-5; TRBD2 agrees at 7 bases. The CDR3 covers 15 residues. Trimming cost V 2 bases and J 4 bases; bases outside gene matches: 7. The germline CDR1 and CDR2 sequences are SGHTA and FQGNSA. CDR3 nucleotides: TGTGCCAGCAGCTTAAGGGCGGGAGTGGCAGAGACCCAGTACTTC. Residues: CASSLRAGVAETQYF.

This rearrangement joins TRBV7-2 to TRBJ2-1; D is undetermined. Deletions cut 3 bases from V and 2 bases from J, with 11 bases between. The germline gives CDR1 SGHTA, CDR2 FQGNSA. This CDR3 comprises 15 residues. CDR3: CASSFDSGAYNEQFF. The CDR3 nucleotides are TGTGCCAGCAGCTTTGATTCTGGCGCCTACAATGAGCAGTTCTTC.